One T cell receptor (beta chain) is described in this entry. Its target is not known. This record comes from a study of shared clonotypes between healthy human individuals. Study-level findings and limits: Depth of sequencing was expected to influence donor clonotype sharing.

Naive-designated CD8 cells lacked CD45RO, were positively enriched for CCR7, and omitted terminally differentiated effector memory CD45RA+ cells. Clones were read by immunoSEQ multiplex PCR, and TCRdb kept only the in-frame ones, dropping some. The sample contains about 1,900,000 clones, 85% to 95% of which appear only once. The CDR3 runs to 14 residues. CDR1 and CDR2 from the germline V gene are SGHAT and FQNNGV. J was trimmed by 4 bases and V by 5 bases; bases with no gene match: 5. The chain uses TRBV11-2 and TRBJ2-7; 10 bases fit TRBD1. The origin of this receptor is a man aged 18 to 29 in good health. The sample taken for sequencing was naive CD8+ T cells sorted from blood. Here the CDR3 DNA reads TGTGCCAGCAGCGCCGGGGACAGGGGTTACGAGCAGTACTTC. It codes for CASSAGDRGYEQYF.